The 27 T cell receptor beta chains below come from one sample, sequenced in a study of control samples from healthy donors and cancer patients. The repertoire was sequenced with immunoSEQ multiplex PCR; TCRdb's copy has only in-frame clones and lacks some. The sample records approximately 150,000 clones, 85% to 95% being singletons. The sequenced sample consisted of blood. The receptors here all came from a woman aged 18-29 years in good health.

The chain links TRBV11-3 to TRBJ1-1, with 7 bases identical to TRBD1. Germline values: CDR1 SGHNT, CDR2 YENEEA. This CDR3 is built from 15 residues. The trim removed 6 bases at V and 6 bases at J, leaving 13 bases unmatched. The CDR3 region is CASSPTTGTFAEAFF. CDR3 sequence (DNA): TGTGCCAGCAGTCCCACGACAGGGACGTTCGCTGAAGCTTTCTTT.

The chain combines TRBV29-1 with TRBJ2-5; tentative D call: TRBD2 (6 bases). CDR1 is SQVTM and CDR2 is ANQGSEA in the germline V gene. Trimming left V 6 bases short and J 9 bases short, with 20 bases between. The CDR3 totals 13 residues. CDR3 loop: CSVLGAGLWAQYF. In DNA form, the CDR3 reads TGCAGCGTCTTAGGGGCGGGGCTGTGGGCCCAGTACTTC.

In nucleotides, the CDR3 is TGTGCCAGTAGTAAAGACAGGGGAAGCACAGATACGCAGTATTTT. It translates to CASSKDRGSTDTQYF. The V gene is TRBV19, the J gene TRBJ2-3; 8 bases are shared with TRBD1. The CDR3 has 15 amino acids. CDR1 is LNHDA and CDR2 is SQIVND in the germline V gene (reference sequence). With V trimmed by 4 bases and J by 0 bases, 3 bases remained unmatched.

The V gene is TRBV5-8, the J gene TRBJ1-4; unclear D gene. Germline V gene lookup returns CDR1 SGHTS and CDR2 YDEGEE. The CDR3 covers 18 residues. With 0 bases removed from V and 2 bases from J, the gap between germline ends came to 17 bases. The CDR3 coding sequence is TGTGCCAGCAGCTTGGGGTGGAGACGCCGGGATACTAATGAAAAACTGTTTTTT. Protein: CASSLGWRRRDTNEKLFF.

The rearrangement links TRBV11-2 to TRBJ1-1; TRBD1 might be the D (6 bases). Germline-derived CDR1 and CDR2 are SGHAT and FQNNGV. This CDR3 is 13 amino acids long. Trimming took 5 bases from V and 7 from J, leaving 14 bases between them. The CDR3 DNA reads TGTGCCAGCAGCCATGGGGGCCCCGGTGAAGCTTTCTTT. It is translated as CASSHGGPGEAFF. Looking up the rest from reference TRBV11-2 and TRBJ1-1 gives the full variable domain: EAGVAQSPRYKIIEKRQSVAFWCNPISGHATLYWYQQILGQGPKLLIQFQNNGVVDDSQLPKDRFSAERLKGVDSTLKIQPAKLEDSAVYLCASSHGGPGEAFFGQGTRLTVV.

The chain recombines TRBV11-2 with TRBJ1-3; no firm D call. The germline gives CDR1 SGHAT, CDR2 FQNNGV. The germline V and J ends were trimmed by 5 bases and 7 bases, with 15 bases remaining between them. This CDR3 has 14 amino acids. CDR3 residues: CASSRHGPRNTIYF. CDR3 coding DNA: TGTGCCAGCAGCAGACACGGGCCCCGGAACACCATATATTTT.

The chain has TRBV2 and TRBJ1-5, with a tentative D call TRBD1 (5 bases). V was trimmed by 2 bases and J by 7 bases, leaving 15 bases between them. Germline V gives CDR1 SNHLY, CDR2 FYNNEI. The CDR3 sequence is 15 residues long. Here the CDR3 reads CASSELQGLGQPQHF. The CDR3 nucleotides read TGTGCCAGCAGTGAATTGCAGGGATTGGGGCAGCCCCAGCATTTT.

The rearrangement joins TRBV19 to TRBJ1-4; D might be TRBD1 (6 bases). Germline V gene lookup returns CDR1 LNHDA and CDR2 SQIVND (reference sequence). The CDR3 is 14 residues long. Trimming took 3 bases from V and 7 from J, leaving 12 bases between them. The CDR3, as DNA: TGTGCCAGTAGTATGGGGGGGCGTCGTGAAAAACTGTTTTTT. This encodes CASSMGGRREKLFF.

In nucleotides, the CDR3 is TGTGCCATCAGTACCCTAGCGAATGAGCAGTTCTTC. Translation gives CAISTLANEQFF. V and J are TRBV10-3 and TRBJ2-1, with D possibly TRBD2 on 6 matching bases. Between the trimmed V and J ends, which lost 5 bases and 7 bases, there was a span of 9 bases. Germline CDR1 is ENHRY and CDR2 is SYGVKD. The CDR3 consists of 12 residues.

The chain employs TRBV6-2 or TRBV6-3 and TRBJ1-2, with TRBD1 identical over 8 bases. Trimming at V came to 2 bases and at J to 4 bases, leaving 6 bases not matched to a gene. The germline V gene has CDR1 MNHEY and CDR2 SVGEGT. This CDR3 comprises 15 residues. In DNA, the CDR3 is TGTGCCAGCAGTTACCCCCGACAGGGGCTCTATGGCTACACCTTC. Translation: CASSYPRQGLYGYTF.

The chain links TRBV11-2 to TRBJ1-1, with 10 bases aligning to TRBD1. The CDR3 has 13 amino acids. The germline gives CDR1 SGHAT, CDR2 FQNNGV. Germline trimming cut 5 bases from V and 6 bases from J; bases unmatched to any gene: 3. The DNA for the CDR3 is TGTGCCAGCAGCATCGGGACAGGGGCTGAAGCTTTCTTT. It yields the protein CASSIGTGAEAFF.

This chain joins TRBV5-4 and TRBJ2-7; 7 bases fit TRBD1. Germline V lookup: CDR1 SGHNT, CDR2 YYREEE (reference sequence). Trimming at V came to 2 bases and at J to 4 bases, leaving 6 bases not matched to a gene. The CDR3 loop spans 14 amino acids. The CDR3 protein is CASSLTGDFYEQYF. The CDR3 DNA reads as TGTGCCAGCAGCTTAACAGGGGATTTTTACGAGCAGTACTTC.

The CDR3 sequence: CASSFGGQVQPQHF. Written as DNA, the CDR3 is TGTGCCAGCAGCTTCGGAGGGCAAGTTCAGCCCCAGCATTTT. This chain links TRBV5-8 with TRBJ1-5, with D unresolved. This CDR3 has 14 residues. Deletions cut 2 bases from V and 6 bases from J, with 12 bases between. Germline loops: CDR1 SGHTS, CDR2 YDEGEE.

The chain recombines TRBV2 with TRBJ1-2, with 7 bases fitting TRBD1. After removal of 6 bases from V and 2 bases from J, the junction contained 6 bases not matched to a gene. Germline V CDR1 and CDR2: SNHLY, FYNNEI. The CDR3 consists of 14 residues. This CDR3 is CASRSRQGNYGYTF. CDR3 in DNA: TGTGCCAGCAGGTCCCGACAGGGAAACTATGGCTACACCTTC.

The chain uses TRBV7-3 and TRBJ2-1; D remains unclear. V was shortened by 1 base and J by 1 base, with 5 bases between the two germline ends. The CDR3 consists of 14 residues. Germline assignment: CDR1 SGHTA and CDR2 FQGTGA. The chain's CDR3 is CASSLKASYNEQFF. CDR3 nucleotide sequence: TGTGCCAGCAGCTTAAAAGCGTCCTACAATGAGCAGTTCTTC. Based on the CDR3 plus reference TRBV7-3 and TRBJ2-1, the full variable domain is GAGVSQTPSNKVTEKGKYVELRCDPISGHTALYWYRQSLGQGPEFLIYFQGTGAADDSGLPNDRFFAVRPEGSVSTLKIQRTERGDSAVYLCASSLKASYNEQFFGPGTRLTVL.

This clone appeared a single time. The chain links TRBV7-2 to TRBJ2-3; unclear D gene. The length of the CDR3 is 12 residues. Germline assignment: CDR1 SGHTA and CDR2 FQGNSA. Trimming took off 2 bases at V and 3 bases at J, with 3 bases between the two ends. CDR3 coding DNA: TGTGCCAGCAGCTTAAAGACAGATACGCAGTATTTT. Residues: CASSLKTDTQYF.

V usage is TRBV28 and J usage is TRBJ1-2; D possibly corresponds to TRBD1 (6 bases). V was trimmed by 6 bases and J by 7 bases, leaving 12 bases between them. CDR3 size: 12 residues. Germline values: CDR1 MDHEN, CDR2 SYDVKM. CDR3 coding DNA: TGTGCCAGCAGCAGGGGCTCGGTTGGCTACACCTTC. Its protein is CASSRGSVGYTF.

The chain is built from TRBV6-4 and TRBJ1-5; D is uncertain. Looked up from germline, CDR1 is MRHNA and CDR2 is SNTAGT. V was pared by 5 bases and J by 3 bases, with 8 bases between. The CDR3 length is 13 residues. The DNA of the CDR3 is TGTGCCAGCAGTCAGGAGCCCAATCAGCCCCAGCATTTT. Its protein is CASSQEPNQPQHF.

V is TRBV21-1 and J is TRBJ2-2; the table's D call, TRBD1, has no DNA check behind it. TRBV21-1 is described as a pseudogene. There are 17 residues in the CDR3. The CDR3 bases are TGTGCCAGCAGCAAAGACAGGGGGCGAGGTATCACCGGGGAGCTGTTTTTT. It translates to CASSKDRGRGITGELFF.

The gene calls are TRBV6-1 and TRBJ1-1; D gene unclear. Trimming removed 1 base from V and 3 bases from J, with 6 bases in between. This CDR3 is built from 13 residues. From germline, CDR1 is MNHNS and CDR2 SASEGT. The CDR3 DNA reads as TGTGCCAGCAGTGAAGAGGCCCACACTGAAGCTTTCTTT. Residues: CASSEEAHTEAFF.

J is TRBJ1-5 and V is TRBV6-5; D gene unclear. CDR1 is MNHEY, CDR2 SVGAGI, per germline. Trimming pared 2 bases from V and 9 bases from J, leaving 11 bases between. The CDR3 is made up of 13 amino acids. The CDR3 DNA reads as TGTGCCAGCAGTTACGGAGGGTCTGGGCCCCAGCATTTT. It encodes CASSYGGSGPQHF.

As for this clone: This sample also contains other DNA sequences that code for the same CDR3. The gene calls are TRBV6-5 and TRBJ2-3; D gene ambiguous. The CDR3 is made up of 14 amino acids. Germline assignment: CDR1 MNHEY and CDR2 SVGAGI. The V gene lost 0 bases and the J gene lost 3 bases, with 7 bases spanning the gap. CDR3 nucleotides: TGTGCCAGCAGTTACTCTTCGGTTACAGATACGCAGTATTTT. Translated, it gives CASSYSSVTDTQYF.

The V call is TRBV20-1, the J call TRBJ2-7, with 8 bases matching TRBD1. This CDR3 has 11 residues. Unmatched junction bases numbered 3, after V lost 7 bases and J lost 4 bases. Germline V lookup: CDR1 DFQATT, CDR2 SNEGSKA (reference sequence). The DNA of the CDR3 is TGCAGTGTTGACAGGGGTTACGAGCAGTACTTC. Amino acids: CSVDRGYEQYF.

The chain carries TRBV5-8 and TRBJ2-3; 9 bases match TRBD1. Germline trimming cut 6 bases from V and 4 bases from J; bases unmatched to any gene: 9. Germline V gene lookup returns CDR1 SGHTS and CDR2 YDEGEE. This CDR3 region has 15 residues. CDR3: CASTFRDRAADTQYF. CDR3 DNA: TGTGCCAGCACCTTCCGGGACAGGGCCGCAGATACGCAGTATTTT.

The gene calls are TRBV19 and TRBJ1-5; 9 bases agree with TRBD1. The V gene's germline CDR1 is LNHDA and CDR2 SQIVND (reference sequence). J gave up 4 bases and V 5 bases, and 6 bases lay outside the gene matches. CDR3 length equals 15 residues. The CDR3 loop reads CASSPVGQGNQPQHF. The CDR3 bases are TGTGCCAGTAGTCCCGTCGGACAGGGGAATCAGCCCCAGCATTTT.

The CDR3 here is CASSLVSSWQGHTEAFF. The CDR3 nucleotides are TGTGCCAGCAGCTTAGTTTCGAGTTGGCAGGGTCACACTGAAGCTTTCTTT. V usage is TRBV7-2 and J usage is TRBJ1-1, with a weak D call TRBD1 (5 bases). The germline V and J ends were trimmed by 1 base and 3 bases, with 18 bases remaining between them. Germline lookup yields CDR1 SGHTA and CDR2 FQGNSA. CDR3 size: 17 residues.

V and J are TRBV6-2 or TRBV6-3 and TRBJ2-7; the D is unclear. Germline CDR1 reads MNHEY; CDR2 reads SVGEGT. Trimming shortened V by 2 bases and J by 3 bases, and 11 bases separated the two germline ends. CDR3 length: 14 amino acids. This chain's CDR3 is CASSYRVSNYEQYF. Here the CDR3 DNA reads TGTGCCAGCAGTTACCGGGTCTCTAACTACGAGCAGTACTTC.